The clone carrying this TCR beta chain showed up just once. This entry belongs to a study of T cells in Graves' hyperthyroidism and ophthalmopathy. TCR beta CDR3 regions were amplified from RNA. A first-round RT-PCR of the TCR CDR3 used the HTBI primer set. Each CDR3 protein gets one entry after TCRdb re-called the multiplex PCR reads with MiXCR. The sample yields about 270,000 distinct CDR3 sequences, approximately 26% seen once. Germline V lookup: CDR1 LNHDA, CDR2 SQIVND (reference sequence). The germline V and J ends were trimmed by 4 bases and 0 bases, with 9 bases remaining between them. There are 14 residues in the CDR3.

This TCR was sampled from a man aged 40-50 years with Graves' hyperthyroidism that later progressed to Graves' ophthalmopathy. This chain uses TRBV19 with TRBJ1-1, with a weak D call TRBD1 (5 bases). Material: blood. DNA of the CDR3: TGTGCCAGTAGTAATTACAGGTTGAACACTGAAGCTTTCTTT. Protein sequence: CASSNYRLNTEAFF.